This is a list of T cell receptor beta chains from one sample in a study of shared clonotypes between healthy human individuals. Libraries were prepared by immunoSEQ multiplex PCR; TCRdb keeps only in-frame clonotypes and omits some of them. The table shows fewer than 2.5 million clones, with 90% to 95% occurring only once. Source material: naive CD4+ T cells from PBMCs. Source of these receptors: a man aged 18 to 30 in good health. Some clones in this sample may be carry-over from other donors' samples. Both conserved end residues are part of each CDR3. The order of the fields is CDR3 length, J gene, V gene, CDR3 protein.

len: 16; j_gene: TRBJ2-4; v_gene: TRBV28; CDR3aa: CASSLVRQGGKNIQYF
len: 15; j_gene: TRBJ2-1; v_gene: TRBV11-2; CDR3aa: CASSQSGYINNEQFF
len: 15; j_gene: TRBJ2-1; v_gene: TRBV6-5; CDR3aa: CASSRGDLDVNEQFF
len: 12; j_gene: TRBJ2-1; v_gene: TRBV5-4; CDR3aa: CASSGGPGEQFF
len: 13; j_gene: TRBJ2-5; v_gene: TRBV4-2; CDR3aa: CASSPSSGETQYF
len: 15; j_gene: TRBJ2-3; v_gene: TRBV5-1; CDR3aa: CASSQAGGETDTQYF
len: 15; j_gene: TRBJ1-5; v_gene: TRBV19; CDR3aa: CASRRGGLGNQPQHF
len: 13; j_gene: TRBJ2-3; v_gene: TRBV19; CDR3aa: CATKAGHTDTQYF
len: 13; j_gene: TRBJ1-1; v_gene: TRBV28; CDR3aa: CASSLWGATEAFF
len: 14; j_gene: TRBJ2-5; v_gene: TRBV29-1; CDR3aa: CSVLRNRGQETQYF
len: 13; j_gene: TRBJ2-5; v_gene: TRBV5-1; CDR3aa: CASSYEFQETQYF
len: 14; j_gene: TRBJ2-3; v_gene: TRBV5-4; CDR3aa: CASSLAGSTDTQYF
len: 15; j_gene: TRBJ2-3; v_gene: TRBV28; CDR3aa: CASSLAGKLADTQYF
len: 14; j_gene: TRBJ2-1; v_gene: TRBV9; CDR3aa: CASSVVAGVNEQFF
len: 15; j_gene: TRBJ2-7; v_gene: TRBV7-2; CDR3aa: CASRPRLAGVHEQYF
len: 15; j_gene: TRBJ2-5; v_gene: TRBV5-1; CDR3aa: CASSWDSSAGETQYF
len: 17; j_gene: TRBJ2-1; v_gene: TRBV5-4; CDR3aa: CASSAGLGMRVDNEQFF
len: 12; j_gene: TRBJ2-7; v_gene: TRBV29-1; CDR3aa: CSAGLAGGEQYF
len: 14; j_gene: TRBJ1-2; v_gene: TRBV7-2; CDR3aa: CASSITRDGDGYTF
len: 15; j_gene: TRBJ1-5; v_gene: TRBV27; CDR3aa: CASSFRGSLAGAQHF
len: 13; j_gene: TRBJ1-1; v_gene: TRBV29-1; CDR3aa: CSVAHTANTEAFF
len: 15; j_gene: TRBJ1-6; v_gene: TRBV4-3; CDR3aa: CASSQGAGGRSPLHF
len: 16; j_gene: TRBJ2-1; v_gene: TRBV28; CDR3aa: CASSLWRGDSYNEQFF
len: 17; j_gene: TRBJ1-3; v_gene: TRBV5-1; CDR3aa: CASSLGQDAGAGNTIYF
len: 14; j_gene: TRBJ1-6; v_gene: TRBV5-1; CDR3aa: CASSAQSRDSPLHF
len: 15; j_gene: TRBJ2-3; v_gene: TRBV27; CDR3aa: CASSSGQGGRDTQYF